The table lists the clone carrying this T cell receptor beta chain with many counts. Its target is not known. Arm-PCR with iRepertoire HTBI primers amplified the CDR3 regions for these TCR beta libraries. Original processing notes: Gene usage covered approximately 60 TRBV and more than twelve TRBJ segments. Each CDR3 protein is one row after TCRdb ran MiXCR on the multiplex PCR reads. These V and J calls are TCRdb output, not the study's own analysis. Of 300,000 to 400,000 distinct CDR3 sequences listed, 16% are singletons. This entry belongs to a study of regulatory T cells in long-lasting Graves disease. Study results and limitations: Less diverse TCR repertoires were seen in persistent Graves' patients than in newly diagnosed ones.

Stated time point: newly diagnosed GD, antithyroid drugs for less than 3 months. The authors made the TCR library using RNA they extracted from PBMCs. Germline-derived CDR1 and CDR2 are MNHEY and SMNVEV (reference sequence). The CDR3 spans 15 residues. V lost 2 bases and J lost 7; bases outside the gene matches: 9. These data are also associated with another study on T cells in Graves' hyperthyroidism and ophthalmopathy.

The rearrangement links TRBV27 to TRBJ2-7; 9 nucleotides line up with TRBD2. The sequencing here drew on peripheral blood mononuclear cells (PBMCs), taken at new diagnosis, from a patient treated with antithyroid drugs. This TCR was sampled from a man aged 40-55 years with Graves disease. The CDR3 DNA sequence: TGTGCCAGCAGTTTAATGCGGGGGGGCCTGGGGGAGCAGTACTTC. Its protein is CASSLMRGGLGEQYF.